The sequence of this T cell receptor beta chain was determined in a study of CD8 T cells in Susac syndrome. The V gene's germline CDR1 is MNHNS and CDR2 SASEGT. The germline V and J ends were trimmed by 6 bases and 8 bases, with 17 bases remaining between them. The CDR3 runs 14 residues. With random hexamers, roughly 0.45 to 1 ug RNA was reverse transcribed. TCRdb re-derived calls from the immunoSEQ multiplex PCR reads in MiXCR, one entry per CDR3 protein. The repertoire holds roughly 400,000 distinct CDR3 sequences, approximately 89% seen once, with more than 0.09% in the top ten. In its sample, this clonotype was seen a few times.

This clonotype originated in a human donor with multiple sclerosis. V is TRBV6-1 and J is TRBJ1-5; tentatively, D is TRBD1 (6 bases). The material sequenced was CD8+ T cells from PBMCs. The CDR3, as DNA: TGTGCCAGCAGCCCCTGGGGGCCTCCGGAGCCCCAGCATTTT. Translation: CASSPWGPPEPQHF.